This TCR beta chain derives from a study of control samples from healthy donors and cancer patients. Assay used: immunoSEQ multiplex PCR; TCRdb lists only in-frame clones, some missing. This table has roughly 450,000 clones, around nine tenths appearing once. The specimen sequenced was PBMCs. The clonotype was recovered from a man in his forties or fifties with head and neck cancer.

The chain's CDR3 is CASSPPLVGLGVNTEAFF. CDR3 nucleotides: TGTGCCAGCAGCCCCCCTTTGGTCGGTCTCGGGGTTAACACTGAAGCTTTCTTT. This sequence joins TRBV7-9 and TRBJ1-1; the D is unclear. V lost 5 bases, J lost 2 bases, and 24 bases lay in between. This CDR3 contains 18 residues. The V gene's germline CDR1 is SEHNR and CDR2 FQNEAQ (reference sequence).